This is a list of T cell receptor beta chains from one sample in a study of beta chain features in type 1 diabetes. The method was immunoSEQ multiplex PCR; TCRdb's version includes in-frame clones alone and lacks a portion of them. The sample records fewer than 550,000 clones, roughly 10% being singletons. The sample consisted of naive CD4+ T cells from blood. These receptors were collected from a woman aged 18-29 years in good health. Each CDR3 is given with its conserved first and last residue. Fields, in order: V gene, J gene, CDR3 protein.

V gene: TRBV7-6; J gene: TRBJ2-1; CDR3 protein: CASSNERGAREQFF
V gene: TRBV4-3; J gene: TRBJ2-1; CDR3 protein: CASSQYRFEPYNEQFF
V gene: TRBV30; J gene: TRBJ2-1; CDR3 protein: CAWSPLRPTSYNEQFF
V gene: TRBV7-3; J gene: TRBJ2-6; CDR3 protein: CASSSKPQGTGANVLTF
V gene: TRBV14; J gene: TRBJ2-2; CDR3 protein: CASSRDLNTGELFF
V gene: TRBV4-3; J gene: TRBJ2-7; CDR3 protein: CASSQVASSYEQYF
V gene: TRBV4-2; J gene: TRBJ2-7; CDR3 protein: CASSQSRTYEQYF
V gene: TRBV4-2; J gene: TRBJ1-2; CDR3 protein: CASSQPRVGNYGYTF
V gene: TRBV9; J gene: TRBJ1-1; CDR3 protein: CASSVGRDNTEAFF
V gene: TRBV4-2; J gene: TRBJ2-1; CDR3 protein: CASSLGQGYNEQFF
V gene: TRBV4-1; J gene: TRBJ1-5; CDR3 protein: CASSLAVDQPQHF